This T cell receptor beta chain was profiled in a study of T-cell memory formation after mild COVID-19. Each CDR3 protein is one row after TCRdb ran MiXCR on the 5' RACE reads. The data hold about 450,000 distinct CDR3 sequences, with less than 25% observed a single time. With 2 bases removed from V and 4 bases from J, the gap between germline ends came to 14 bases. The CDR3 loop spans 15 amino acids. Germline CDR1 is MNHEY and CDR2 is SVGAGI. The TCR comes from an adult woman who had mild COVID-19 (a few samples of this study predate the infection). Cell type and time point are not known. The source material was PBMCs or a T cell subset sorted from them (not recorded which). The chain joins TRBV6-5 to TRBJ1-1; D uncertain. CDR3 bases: TGTGCCAGCAGTTACATCCCCCTCAGGAGCACTGAAGCTTTCTTT. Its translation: CASSYIPLRSTEAFF.